This T cell receptor (beta chain) is drawn from a study of cytomegalovirus exposure and HLA in healthy donors. This CDR3 contains 15 residues. Germline CDR1 KGHSH, CDR2 LQKENI. J was trimmed by 3 bases and V by 3 bases; bases with no gene match: 6. PCR used 60 Vbeta primers and 13 Jbeta primers. TCRdb's table, derived via immunoSEQ multiplex PCR, lists solely in-frame clones and lacks some. The sample carries some 170,000 clones, about 69% recorded once. For this clone: Its antigen is not identified.

Study-wide points: What a later analysis showed was that several of the most significant clusters appeared linked to common viral pathogens.

This clonotype originated in a human donor in good health. Source material: PBMCs. This rearrangement joins TRBV18 to TRBJ1-1; 8 positions match TRBD1. The chain's CDR3 is CASSPRQGLDTEAFF. The CDR3 DNA follows: TGTGCCAGCTCACCCAGACAGGGGCTGGACACTGAAGCTTTCTTT.